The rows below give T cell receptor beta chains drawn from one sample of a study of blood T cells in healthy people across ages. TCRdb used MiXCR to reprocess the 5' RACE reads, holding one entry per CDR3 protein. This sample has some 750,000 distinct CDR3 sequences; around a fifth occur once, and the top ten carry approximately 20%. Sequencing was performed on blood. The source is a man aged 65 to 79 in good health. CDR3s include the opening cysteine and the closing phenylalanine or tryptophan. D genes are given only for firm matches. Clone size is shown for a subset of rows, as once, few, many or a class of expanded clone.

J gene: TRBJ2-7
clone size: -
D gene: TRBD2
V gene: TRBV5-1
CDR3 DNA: TGCGCCAGCAGCCTAGGACTAGCGGGGGCCTTCCCTGACGAGCAGTACTTC
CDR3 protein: CASSLGLAGAFPDEQYF

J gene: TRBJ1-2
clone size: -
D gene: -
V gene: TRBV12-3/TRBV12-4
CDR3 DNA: TGTGCCAGCAGTTTACTCTTGTGGGGGCAGGAAAGTGGCTACACCTTC
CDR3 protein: CASSLLLWGQESGYTF

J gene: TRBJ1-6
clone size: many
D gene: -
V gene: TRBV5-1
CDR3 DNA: TGCGCCACCAAGGGTAATTCACCCCTCCACTTT
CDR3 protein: CATKGNSPLHF

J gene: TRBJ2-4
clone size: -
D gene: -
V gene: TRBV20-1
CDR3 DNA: TGCAGTGCTAGCGCCGGGTTTTTAGGCAAAAACATTCAGTACTTC
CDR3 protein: CSASAGFLGKNIQYF

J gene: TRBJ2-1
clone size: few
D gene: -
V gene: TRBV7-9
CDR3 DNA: TGTGCCAGCAGCTCACGTGGGGCAGACAATGAGCAGTTCTTC
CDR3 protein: CASSSRGADNEQFF

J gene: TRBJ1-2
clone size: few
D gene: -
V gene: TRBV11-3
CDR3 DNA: TGTGCCAGCAGCGCACCCGAGACAAGTGGCTACACCTTC
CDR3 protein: CASSAPETSGYTF

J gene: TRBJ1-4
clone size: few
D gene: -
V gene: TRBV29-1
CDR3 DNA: TGCAGCGTAGCCAGTGCAACTAATGAAAAACTGTTTTTT
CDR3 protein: CSVASATNEKLFF

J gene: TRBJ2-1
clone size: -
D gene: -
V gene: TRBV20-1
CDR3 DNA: TGCAGTGTTAGAGGGCTTAGCTCCTACAATGAGCAGTTCTTC
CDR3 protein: CSVRGLSSYNEQFF

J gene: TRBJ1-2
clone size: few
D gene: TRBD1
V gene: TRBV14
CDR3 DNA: TGTGCCAGCAGCCACGGGACAGGGCCCCGTGACACCTTC
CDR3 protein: CASSHGTGPRDTF

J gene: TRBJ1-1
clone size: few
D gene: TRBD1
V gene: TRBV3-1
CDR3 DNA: TGTGCCAGCAGCCTACTCGCCGGGACAGGGAACACTGAAGCTTTCTTT
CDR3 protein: CASSLLAGTGNTEAFF

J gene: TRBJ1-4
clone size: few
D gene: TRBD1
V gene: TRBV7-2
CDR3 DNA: TGTGCCAGCGGCCTGACTGGGGACAGGGAAGAAAAACTGTTTTTT
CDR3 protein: CASGLTGDREEKLFF

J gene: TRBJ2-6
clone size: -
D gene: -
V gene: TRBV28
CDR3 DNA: TGTGCCAGCAGTGGCGCGGGGTTCCCTGGGGCCAACGTCCTGACTTTC
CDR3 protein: CASSGAGFPGANVLTF

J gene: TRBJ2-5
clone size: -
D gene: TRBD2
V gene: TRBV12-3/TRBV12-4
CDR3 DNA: TGTGCCAGCAGGGCTAGCGGGGGGCCTCAAGAGACCCAGTACTTC
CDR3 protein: CASRASGGPQETQYF

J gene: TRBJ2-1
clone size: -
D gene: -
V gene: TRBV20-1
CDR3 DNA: TGCAGTGCTATTCCGGGCCCTGGGGTCGGGGTCGATGAGCAGTTCTTC
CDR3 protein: CSAIPGPGVGVDEQFF

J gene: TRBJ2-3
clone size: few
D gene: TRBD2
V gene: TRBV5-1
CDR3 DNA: TGCGCCAGCAGCTTACAACTAGCGGGAGTCACAGATACGCAGTATTTT
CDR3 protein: CASSLQLAGVTDTQYF

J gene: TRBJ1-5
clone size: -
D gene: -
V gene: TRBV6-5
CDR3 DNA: TGTGCCAGCAGCGGGACCTGGGGGCACAATCAGCCCCAGCATTTT
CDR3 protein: CASSGTWGHNQPQHF

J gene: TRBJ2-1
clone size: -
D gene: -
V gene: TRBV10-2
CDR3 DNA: TGCGCCAGCAGTGAGTTTCGGGGGCACAATGAGCAGTTCTTC
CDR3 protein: CASSEFRGHNEQFF

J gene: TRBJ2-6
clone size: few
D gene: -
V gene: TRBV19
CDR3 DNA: TGTGCCAGTACTGACTCTGGGGCCAACGTCCTGACTTTC
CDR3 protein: CASTDSGANVLTF